This is a list of T cell receptor beta chains from one sample in a study of T-cell memory formation after mild COVID-19. Using its own MiXCR run on the 5' RACE reads, TCRdb lists one record per CDR3 protein. The table has more than 80,000 distinct CDR3 sequences, around an eighth seen once; the top ten hold 27%. Input material: PBMCs or a T cell subset sorted from them (not recorded which). Receptors originate from an adult woman who had mild COVID-19 (a few samples of this study predate the infection). Cell type and time point are not known. CDR3s include the opening cysteine and the closing phenylalanine or tryptophan. Fields, in order: clone size, D gene, J gene, V gene, CDR3 DNA, CDR3 protein. D genes are given only for firm matches. Some rows have no size entry. The others give once, few or many, or a class for an expanded clone.

>few|NA|TRBJ1-2|TRBV29-1
TGCAGCGTTGAGGACCAGGGACTTCCCCCTTATGGCTACACCTTC
CSVEDQGLPPYGYTF
>NA|TRBD2|TRBJ2-3|TRBV6-5
TGTGCCAGCAGTGTACACGCCGGGACTAGGGTCGGTACGCAGTATTTT
CASSVHAGTRVGTQYF
>many|TRBD2|TRBJ2-3|TRBV4-1
TGCGCCAGCAGCCCCACACTAGCGGGGGCCTCCACAGATACGCAGTATTTT
CASSPTLAGASTDTQYF
>NA|NA|TRBJ1-1|TRBV5-1
TGCGCCAGCAGTTTGGGGGACACCCAGAACACTGAAGCTTTCTTT
CASSLGDTQNTEAFF
>once|NA|TRBJ1-1|TRBV25-1
TGTGCCAGCAGTGAACCATTTCGCACTGAAGCTTTCTTT
CASSEPFRTEAFF
>many|NA|TRBJ2-7|TRBV7-6
TGTGCCAGCAGCTTATCCGGGAGTGCCTACGAGCAGTACTTC
CASSLSGSAYEQYF
>NA|NA|TRBJ2-3|TRBV7-7
TGTGCTAGCAGCTTAGGCCCCGAAATAGAGCAAGATACGCAGTATTTT
CASSLGPEIEQDTQYF
>few|NA|TRBJ2-7|TRBV4-1
TGCGCCAGCAGCCAAGACCGTGAGAGCTCCTACGAGCAGTACTTC
CASSQDRESSYEQYF
>NA|NA|TRBJ1-1|TRBV7-9
TGTGCCAGCAGCTTAGCTAGGGGGGTCACTGAAGCTTTCTTT
CASSLARGVTEAFF
>many|NA|TRBJ2-7|TRBV7-8
TGTGCCAGCAGCTCCGAAGGAGAGCAGTACTTC
CASSSEGEQYF
>few|NA|TRBJ2-1|TRBV2
TGTGCCAGCCGGGACACCTACAATGAGCAGTTCTTC
CASRDTYNEQFF
>NA|NA|TRBJ2-5|TRBV5-4
TGTGCCAGCAGCGCCCCGTTGGGCCAAGAGACCCAGTACTTC
CASSAPLGQETQYF
>many|NA|TRBJ2-1|TRBV5-1
TGCGCCAGCAGTGTTCTTCCCCGCCTCGACAATGAGCAGTTCTTC
CASSVLPRLDNEQFF
>NA|NA|TRBJ2-7|TRBV7-8
TGTGCCAGCAGCTTAAACCGGGACATCATGTACGAGCAGTACTTC
CASSLNRDIMYEQYF
>many|NA|TRBJ2-7|TRBV24-1
TGTGCCACCAGTGATTCCTACGAGCAGTACTTC
CATSDSYEQYF
>few|NA|TRBJ2-5|TRBV7-9
TGTGCCAGCAGCTCGGTGGTACAAGAGACCCAGTACTTC
CASSSVVQETQYF
>NA|NA|TRBJ2-5|TRBV29-1
TGCAGCGTTGTTCCTCTCCAGGGCCCCAGGATCCGGGCTCCCCAGTACTTC
CSVVPLQGPRIRAPQYF
>few|NA|TRBJ2-3|TRBV5-1
TGCGCCAGCAGGGCGGAGTTCACAGATACGCAGTATTTT
CASRAEFTDTQYF
>few|NA|TRBJ2-1|TRBV12-3/TRBV12-4
TGTGCCAGCAGTCCCGGGCCGACGAATGAGCAGTTCTTC
CASSPGPTNEQFF
>few|TRBD1|TRBJ2-7|TRBV11-1
TGTGCCAGCAGCCGGACAGGGGAGGAATACGAGCAGTACTTC
CASSRTGEEYEQYF
>NA|TRBD1|TRBJ2-7|TRBV9
TGTGCCAGCAGCGCGGGGGGCGGGACAGGGCTATCCTACGAGCAGTACTTC
CASSAGGGTGLSYEQYF
>few|TRBD1|TRBJ2-5|TRBV5-1
TGCGCCAGCAGCTTGGTTCCGGGACAGATGAACCAAGAGACCCAGTACTTC
CASSLVPGQMNQETQYF
>few|NA|TRBJ2-5|TRBV12-3/TRBV12-4
TGTGCCAGCAGCAGCTCCAACGTAGAGACCCAGTACTTC
CASSSSNVETQYF
>NA|TRBD2|TRBJ2-3|TRBV6-2/TRBV6-3
TGTGCCAGCAGTAAGGAGAATCCGGGACTAGCGGGCGCTGCAGATACGCAGTATTTT
CASSKENPGLAGAADTQYF
>many|TRBD1|TRBJ1-2|TRBV20-1
TGCAGCGCGGAAGGGGGCATCGGCTATGGCTACACCTTC
CSAEGGIGYGYTF
>few|NA|TRBJ2-2|TRBV10-3
TGTGCCATCAGTGAGTCAATACAGGGGAACACCGGGGAGCTGTTTTTT
CAISESIQGNTGELFF
>NA|NA|TRBJ2-7|TRBV7-6
TGTGCCAGCAGCTCCGGACAGTACTCCTACGAGCAGTACTTC
CASSSGQYSYEQYF
>few|NA|TRBJ2-7|TRBV7-9
TGTGCCAGCAGCCAGACCACAGGGCTGTTGGACGAGCAGTACTTC
CASSQTTGLLDEQYF
>few|TRBD2|TRBJ2-1|TRBV20-1
TGCAGTGCTAGAGATGGTACCCTAGCGGTCTACAATGAGCAGTTCTTC
CSARDGTLAVYNEQFF
>NA|TRBD1|TRBJ1-5|TRBV11-2
TGTGCCAGCAGCTTAGGGACAGGGGCCCAGCCCCAGCATTTT
CASSLGTGAQPQHF
>few|TRBD2|TRBJ2-7|TRBV5-1
TGCGCCAGCAGCTTGGCCACTAGCGGGACGTACTACGAGCAGTACTTC
CASSLATSGTYYEQYF
>NA|NA|TRBJ2-5|TRBV5-4
TGTGCCAGCAGCTTCGGACAACCACAAGAGACCCAGTACTTC
CASSFGQPQETQYF
>many|NA|TRBJ1-2|TRBV5-1
TGCGCCAGCAGCTTGGGACGGGGAGCTAACTATGGCTACACCTTC
CASSLGRGANYGYTF
>few|NA|TRBJ2-3|TRBV4-1
TGCGCCAGCAGCCCTCCCTATGACAAACTTACAGATACGCAGTATTTT
CASSPPYDKLTDTQYF
>NA|NA|TRBJ2-7|TRBV5-5
TGTGCCAGCAGCTCGGCCGGGACGGGGACCTACGAGCAGTACTTC
CASSSAGTGTYEQYF
>few|NA|TRBJ1-2|TRBV15
TGTGCCACCAGCAGAGCAGGGAACTATGGCTACACCTTC
CATSRAGNYGYTF
>few|TRBD2|TRBJ2-1|TRBV20-1
TGCAGTGCTAGAGTATCCAGTCTAGCGGGGGTCGAGCAGTTCTTC
CSARVSSLAGVEQFF
>NA|NA|TRBJ2-7|TRBV12-3/TRBV12-4
TGTGCCAGCAGTTCCGGGACATACTCCTACGAGCAGTACTTC
CASSSGTYSYEQYF
>few|TRBD1|TRBJ2-7|TRBV5-5
TGTGCCAGCAGCCCCGGGACAGCCTACTACGAGCAGTACTTC
CASSPGTAYYEQYF
>few|TRBD2|TRBJ2-7|TRBV20-1
TGCAGTGCTAGAGACCGACTAGCGGGATTGTACGAGCAGTACTTC
CSARDRLAGLYEQYF
>NA|TRBD2|TRBJ2-1|TRBV15
TGTGCCACCAGCAGACCCGGACTAGCGGGAGTCTCCTACAATGAGCAGTTCTTC
CATSRPGLAGVSYNEQFF
>few|NA|TRBJ2-7|TRBV12-3/TRBV12-4
TGTGCCAGCAGTACCTGGGCCACCACCAATACCTACGAGCAGTACTTC
CASSTWATTNTYEQYF
>NA|NA|TRBJ2-2|TRBV4-1
TGCGCCAGCAGCCAAGCAGAAGACACCGGGGAGCTGTTTTTT
CASSQAEDTGELFF
>NA|NA|TRBJ2-7|TRBV27
TGTGCCAGCAGTTTATCCGGGACGGGTACCTACGAGCAGTACTTC
CASSLSGTGTYEQYF
>few|NA|TRBJ2-1|TRBV24-1
TGTGCCACCAGTGATTTGAGACGGGGGCAGTACAATGAGCAGTTCTTC
CATSDLRRGQYNEQFF
>NA|NA|TRBJ2-7|TRBV7-9
TGTGCCAGCGGGACGATTGAGCAGTACTTC
CASGTIEQYF
>NA|TRBD1|TRBJ1-2|TRBV4-3
TGCGCCAGCAGCCAATCGGACAGGGTCTGGTATGGCTACACCTTC
CASSQSDRVWYGYTF
>NA|TRBD2|TRBJ2-7|TRBV12-3/TRBV12-4
TGTGCCAGCAGTATAGCGGGAGGGCTCAACGAGCAGTACTTC
CASSIAGGLNEQYF
>NA|TRBD2|TRBJ2-5|TRBV11-3
TGTGCCAGCAGCTTAGGAATAGCGGGGGGGCCCTCGGAGACCCAGTACTTC
CASSLGIAGGPSETQYF
>many|NA|TRBJ2-1|TRBV7-9
TGTGCCAGCAGCTTAGGAGGGAACGGAAAAAATGAGCAGTTCTTC
CASSLGGNGKNEQFF
>few|NA|TRBJ2-1|TRBV11-3
TGTGCCAGCAAATACGGTGGGCGGGGACACAATGAGCAGTTCTTC
CASKYGGRGHNEQFF
>NA|NA|TRBJ1-6|TRBV9
TGTGCCAGCAGCGTAGACACAGCGATCCCTTCACCCCTCCACTTT
CASSVDTAIPSPLHF
>few|NA|TRBJ2-1|TRBV6-4
TGTGCCAGCAGTGACTCGGTGACAGCTTCCTACAATGAGCAGTTCTTC
CASSDSVTASYNEQFF